A selection of T cell receptor beta chains follows, all from one sample in a study of blood T cell repertoires in COVID-19. The protocol was immunoSEQ multiplex PCR, while the TCRdb copy is restricted to in-frame clones and leaves out a portion. The sample shows some 100,000 clones, just under 85% of them seen only once. Sequencing input: peripheral blood. These receptors were collected from a man aged 50-59 years with active or convalescent COVID-19. CDR3s include the opening cysteine and the closing phenylalanine or tryptophan. Each record gives: V gene, D gene, clone size, J gene, CDR3 protein, CDR3 DNA. The D gene is left open where the match is weak. The listing skips clone size in some rows; elsewhere it reads once, few, many or a size class.

TRBV5-1	NA	NA	TRBJ1-4	CASRLEGATNEKLFF	TGCGCCAGCAGATTGGAAGGAGCAACTAATGAAAAACTGTTTTTT
TRBV6-5	NA	once	TRBJ1-4	CATRPQGGEKLFF	TGTGCCACCCGCCCCCAGGGAGGGGAAAAACTGTTTTTT
TRBV5-1	NA	NA	TRBJ1-5	CASSLDSGGPQHF	TGCGCCAGCAGCTTGGACAGCGGTGGGCCCCAGCATTTT
TRBV12-3/TRBV12-4	NA	NA	TRBJ2-7	CASSRGQLYEQYF	TGTGCCAGCAGCCGGGGACAACTCTACGAGCAGTACTTC
TRBV28	NA	NA	TRBJ1-5	CASSSTGQPQHF	TGTGCCAGCAGTTCGACAGGTCAGCCCCAGCATTTT
TRBV7-8	NA	NA	TRBJ2-1	CASSLERGTYNEQFF	TGTGCCAGCAGCTTAGAGAGGGGGACCTACAATGAGCAGTTCTTC
TRBV7-9	NA	few	TRBJ1-2	CASSSRSYYGYTF	TGTGCCAGCAGTTCAAGGAGTTACTATGGCTACACCTTC
TRBV6-5	NA	NA	TRBJ2-3	CATRGPTITDTQYF	TGTGCCACGAGAGGGCCCACCATCACAGATACGCAGTATTTT
TRBV15	NA	NA	TRBJ2-4	CATSSGGPISKNIQYF	TGTGCCACCAGCAGCGGGGGGCCAATCTCCAAAAACATTCAGTACTTC
TRBV21-1	NA	once	TRBJ2-7	CASSKKTIAESSYEQYF	TGTGCCAGCAGCAAAAAAACAATAGCGGAAAGCTCCTACGAGCAGTACTTC
TRBV21-1	NA	NA	TRBJ1-2	CASSLYPCGGNYGYTF	NA
TRBV2	NA	NA	TRBJ1-4	CASHRGGDEKLFF	TGTGCCAGCCATAGGGGGGGTGATGAAAAACTGTTTTTT
TRBV5-1	TRBD1	NA	TRBJ1-2	CASSLGQGIGGYTF	TGCGCCAGCAGCTTGGGACAGGGAATAGGAGGCTACACCTTC
TRBV19	NA	NA	TRBJ1-5	CASNRGNQPQHF	TGTGCCAGCAACAGGGGCAATCAGCCCCAGCATTTT
TRBV30	NA	NA	TRBJ1-1	CANFGRVKFFF	TGTGCTAATTTCGGGCGGGTCAAATTTTTCTTT
TRBV19	NA	NA	TRBJ1-5	CASSLKDGPGKQPQHF	TGTGCCAGTAGTCTAAAGGACGGACCGGGGAAACAGCCCCAGCATTTT
TRBV7-3	TRBD2	NA	TRBJ2-5	CASSLGGSSKTQYF	TGTGCCAGCAGCTTAGGCGGGAGCTCAAAGACCCAGTACTTC
TRBV27	NA	NA	TRBJ1-2	CASSLDIYGGYTF	TGTGCCAGCAGTCTCGACATATATGGTGGCTACACCTTC
TRBV28	TRBD1	NA	TRBJ1-2	CASSLYLAGGRNGYTF	TGTGCCAGCAGTTTATATTTGGCAGGGGGCCGGAATGGCTACACCTTC
TRBV12-5	TRBD2	NA	TRBJ2-1	CASGFGLAGGSEQFF	TGTGCTAGTGGTTTCGGACTAGCGGGAGGATCTGAGCAGTTCTTC
TRBV25-1	NA	NA	TRBJ1-2	CASSEPSTGTSYGYTF	TGTGCCAGCAGTGAACCATCTACAGGGACATCATATGGCTACACCTTC
TRBV5-4	NA	once	TRBJ2-5	CASSLEAAQETQYF	TGTGCCAGCAGCCTTGAAGCGGCCCAAGAGACCCAGTACTTC
TRBV2	TRBD1	NA	TRBJ1-4	CASSAQGAVSEKLFF	TGTGCCAGCAGCGCCCAGGGGGCAGTAAGTGAAAAACTGTTTTTT
TRBV2	NA	NA	TRBJ1-5	CASSSTYSNQPQHF	TGTGCCAGCAGTTCGACTTATAGCAATCAGCCCCAGCATTTT
TRBV7-2	TRBD2	NA	TRBJ2-5	CASSLNGRAGETQYF	TGTGCCAGCAGCTTAAACGGGAGGGCAGGAGAGACCCAGTACTTC
TRBV7-2	TRBD2	few	TRBJ2-1	CASSAEGTSSYNEQFF	TGTGCCAGCAGCGCGGAAGGGACTAGCTCCTACAATGAGCAGTTCTTC
TRBV7-3	NA	NA	TRBJ1-1	CASSSQGGTNTEAFF	TGTGCCAGCAGCTCTCAGGGAGGGACGAACACTGAAGCTTTCTTT
TRBV10-3	NA	NA	TRBJ2-1	CAITAGSYNEQFF	TGTGCCATCACTGCGGGATCGTATAATGAGCAGTTCTTC
TRBV21-1	NA	NA	TRBJ2-1	CASSKGRDARDEQFF	TGTGCCAGCAGCAAAGGGCGGGATGCCCGGGATGAGCAGTTCTTC
TRBV19	TRBD1	NA	TRBJ1-5	CASSIGQGRGYSNQPQHF	TGTGCCAGTAGTATTGGACAGGGAAGGGGATATAGCAATCAGCCCCAGCATTTT
TRBV30	TRBD1	NA	TRBJ2-7	CAGGQGGYEQYF	TGTGCCGGCGGACAGGGAGGCTACGAGCAGTACTTC
TRBV7-9	TRBD1	few	TRBJ1-2	CASSSNPGQGNYGYTF	TGTGCCAGCAGCTCCAACCCGGGACAGGGGAACTATGGCTACACCTTC
TRBV30	TRBD2	NA	TRBJ2-3	CAWSPLAGGTDTQYF	TGTGCCTGGAGTCCTTTAGCGGGTGGCACAGATACGCAGTATTTT
TRBV4-2	NA	NA	TRBJ2-1	CASSQKHNEQFF	TGTGCCAGCAGCCAAAAGCACAATGAGCAGTTCTTC
TRBV2	TRBD2	NA	TRBJ2-1	CASSGGFGGYEQFF	TGTGCCAGCAGTGGTGGGTTCGGGGGGTATGAGCAGTTCTTC
TRBV11-3	NA	NA	TRBJ1-1	CASSLGRGNTEAFF	TGTGCCAGCAGCTTGGGAAGGGGGAACACTGAAGCTTTCTTT
TRBV4-2	NA	NA	TRBJ2-7	CASSQDSAGTGNKQYF	TGTGCCAGCAGCCAAGACAGCGCGGGAACGGGGAACAAGCAGTACTTC
TRBV11-2	NA	NA	TRBJ1-1	CASSLSLNTEAFF	TGTGCCAGCAGCTTGAGTCTGAACACTGAAGCTTTCTTT
TRBV24-1	TRBD1	NA	TRBJ1-2	CATSDFPGTGTYGYTF	TGTGCCACCAGTGATTTCCCCGGGACAGGGACCTATGGCTACACCTTC
TRBV10-2	NA	NA	TRBJ1-1	CASSESRGGSTEAFF	TGCGCCAGCAGTGAGTCGAGGGGAGGAAGCACTGAAGCTTTCTTT
TRBV5-6	NA	NA	TRBJ1-3	CASSAMTSSGNTIYF	TGTGCCAGCAGCGCGATGACATCTTCTGGAAACACCATATATTTT
TRBV24-1	NA	NA	TRBJ2-2	CATSEPQGPGELFF	TGTGCCACCAGTGAGCCTCAGGGTCCCGGGGAGCTGTTTTTT
TRBV12-3/TRBV12-4	NA	once	TRBJ2-1	CASSLANRHEQFF	TGTGCCAGCAGTTTAGCGAACAGACATGAGCAGTTCTTC
TRBV24-1	TRBD2	NA	TRBJ2-3	CATSDPTSGTTDTQYF	TGTGCCACCAGTGATCCGACTAGCGGCACCACAGATACGCAGTATTTT
TRBV7-9	TRBD1	NA	TRBJ2-5	CASSEYGTGVETQYF	TGTGCCAGCAGCGAATACGGGACAGGTGTAGAGACCCAGTACTTC
TRBV30	NA	NA	TRBJ1-4	CAWTSGSTNEKLFF	TGTGCCTGGACTTCAGGGTCAACTAATGAAAAACTGTTTTTT
TRBV19	NA	NA	TRBJ2-4	CASSSRGVVAKNIQYF	TGTGCCAGTAGTTCCCGCGGGGTTGTCGCCAAAAACATTCAGTACTTC
TRBV7-2	TRBD1	NA	TRBJ1-6	CASSFGQGLNSPLHF	TGTGCCAGCAGCTTCGGACAGGGTTTAAATTCACCCCTCCACTTT
TRBV6-4	TRBD2	NA	TRBJ2-7	CASRGPGGEQYF	TGTGCCAGCAGGGGCCCGGGGGGCGAGCAGTACTTC
TRBV9	NA	once	TRBJ2-1	CASSVAYGNEQFF	TGTGCCAGCAGCGTAGCTTACGGCAATGAGCAGTTCTTC
TRBV27	NA	few	TRBJ1-5	CASSMGGVQPQHF	TGTGCCAGCAGTATGGGGGGGGTTCAGCCCCAGCATTTT
TRBV18	NA	NA	TRBJ1-4	CASSPFPRVVNEKLFF	TGTGCCAGCTCACCGTTTCCTCGGGTGGTGAATGAAAAACTGTTTTTT
TRBV19	NA	NA	TRBJ2-4	CASSVLSEGLAKNIQYF	TGTGCCAGTAGTGTGTTATCGGAGGGCCTAGCCAAAAACATTCAGTACTTC
TRBV28	NA	NA	TRBJ2-1	CASSLRGREQFF	TGTGCCAGCAGTTTACGAGGGCGTGAGCAGTTCTTC
TRBV10-1	NA	NA	TRBJ2-1	CASSGGGSNEQFF	TGCGCCAGCAGTGGGGGGGGCTCAAATGAGCAGTTCTTC